This TCR beta chain was identified in a study of glioma-infiltrating T cells. Points from the study as a whole: Very few CDR3 sequences were shared between tissue and blood. Above-expected tissue-blood divergence occurred in all gliomas, most in low-grade ones.

The CDR3 spans 13 residues. Germline CDR1 is SGHTA and CDR2 is FQGTGA. Trimming left V 0 bases short and J 9 bases short, with 11 bases between. With regard to this clonotype: Its antigen is not known.

Amplification of TCR alpha and beta CDR3 regions from RNA used iRepertoire nested multiplex PCR. TCRdb re-analysed the multiplex PCR reads in MiXCR, keeping a single row per CDR3 protein. The repertoire consists of over 100,000 distinct CDR3 sequences, with 25% occurring once and the leading ten covering 35%. The sequence was obtained from a human donor with low-grade glioma or glioblastoma, undergoing nonglioma brain surgery, or in good health (not recorded which). Sequencing used glioma tissue, nonneoplastic brain tissue, or PBMCs (not recorded which). J is TRBJ1-2 and V is TRBV7-3; D is uncertain. CDR3 DNA sequence: TGTGCCAGCAGCTTAACGGGTGGTGGACGCTACACCTTC. Translation: CASSLTGGGRYTF. The whole variable domain, remainder taken from reference TRBV7-3 and TRBJ1-2, is GAGVSQTPSNKVTEKGKYVELRCDPISGHTALYWYRQSLGQGPEFLIYFQGTGAADDSGLPNDRFFAVRPEGSVSTLKIQRTERGDSAVYLCASSLTGGGRYTFGSGTRLTVV.